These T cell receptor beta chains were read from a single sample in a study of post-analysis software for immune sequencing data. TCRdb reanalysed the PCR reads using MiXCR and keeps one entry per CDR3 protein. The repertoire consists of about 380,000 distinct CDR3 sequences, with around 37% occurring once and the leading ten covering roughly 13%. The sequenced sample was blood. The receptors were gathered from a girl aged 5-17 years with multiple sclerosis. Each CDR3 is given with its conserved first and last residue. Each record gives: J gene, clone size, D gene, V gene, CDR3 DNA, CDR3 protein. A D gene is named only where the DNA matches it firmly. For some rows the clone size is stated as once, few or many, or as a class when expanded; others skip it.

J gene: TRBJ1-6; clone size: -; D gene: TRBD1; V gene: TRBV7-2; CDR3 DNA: TGTGCCAGCAGCTCGGGACAGAATTCACCCCTCCACTTT; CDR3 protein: CASSSGQNSPLHF
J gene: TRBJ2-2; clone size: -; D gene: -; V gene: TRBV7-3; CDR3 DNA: TGTGCCAGCAGCATCACTCCAGGGGCAAGCGGGGAGCTGTTTTTT; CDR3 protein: CASSITPGASGELFF
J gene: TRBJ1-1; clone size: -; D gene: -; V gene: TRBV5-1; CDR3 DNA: TGCGCCAGCAGCTTGGATCCAGGGGAAGACACTGAAGCTTTCTTT; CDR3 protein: CASSLDPGEDTEAFF
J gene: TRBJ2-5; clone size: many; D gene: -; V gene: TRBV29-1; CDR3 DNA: TGCAGCGCCCGGAGGGCGGAGCAAGAGACCCAGTACTTC; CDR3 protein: CSARRAEQETQYF
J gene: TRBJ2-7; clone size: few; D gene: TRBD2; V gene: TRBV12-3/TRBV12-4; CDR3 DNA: TGTGCCAGCAGACTAGCGGGGACCTCCTACGAGCAGTACTTC; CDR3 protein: CASRLAGTSYEQYF
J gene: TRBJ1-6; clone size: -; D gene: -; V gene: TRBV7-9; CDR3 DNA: TGTGCCAGCAGCTTAGGGGCTGGGGGGCCCCTCCACTTT; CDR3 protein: CASSLGAGGPLHF
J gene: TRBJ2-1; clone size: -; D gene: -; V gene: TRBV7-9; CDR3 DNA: TGTGCCAGCGGCGACGTAACCTACAATGAGCAGTTCTTC; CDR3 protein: CASGDVTYNEQFF
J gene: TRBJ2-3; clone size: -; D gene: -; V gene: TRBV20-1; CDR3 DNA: TGCAGTGCTAGAGATCCTCAAACAGATACGCAGTATTTT; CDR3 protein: CSARDPQTDTQYF
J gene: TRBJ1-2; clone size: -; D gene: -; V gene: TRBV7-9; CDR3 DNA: TGTGCCAGCAGCGATTTTGGCCAGGGGCAATGGAAGGGCTACACCTTC; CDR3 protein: CASSDFGQGQWKGYTF
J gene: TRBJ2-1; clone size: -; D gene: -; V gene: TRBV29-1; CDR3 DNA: TGCAGCGTTGTATCGCAGGGGCGCTACAATGAGCAGTTCTTC; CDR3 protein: CSVVSQGRYNEQFF
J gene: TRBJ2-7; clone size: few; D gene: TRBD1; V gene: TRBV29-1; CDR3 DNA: TGCAGCGTTTTGGACAGGGGGCAAAGCTACGAGCAGTACTTC; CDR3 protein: CSVLDRGQSYEQYF
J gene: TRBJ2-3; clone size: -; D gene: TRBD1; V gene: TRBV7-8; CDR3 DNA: TGTGCCAGCAGCGCGACCGGGACAGACACAGATACGCAGTATTTT; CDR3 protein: CASSATGTDTDTQYF
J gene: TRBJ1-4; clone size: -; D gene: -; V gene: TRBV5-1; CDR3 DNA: TGCGCCAGCAGCTTGGGTGGATCCAGTGACGAAAAACTGTTTTTT; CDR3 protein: CASSLGGSSDEKLFF
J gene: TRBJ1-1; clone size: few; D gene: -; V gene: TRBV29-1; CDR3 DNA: TGCAGCGTTGAGATGGACTCAGGGAACACTGAAGCTTTCTTT; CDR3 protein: CSVEMDSGNTEAFF
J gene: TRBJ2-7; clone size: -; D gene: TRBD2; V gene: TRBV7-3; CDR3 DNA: TGTGCCAGCAGCCTCGAGGCGGCGGGGGGCCCGTCCCCATACATATACGAGCAGTACTTC; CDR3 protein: CASSLEAAGGPSPYIYEQYF
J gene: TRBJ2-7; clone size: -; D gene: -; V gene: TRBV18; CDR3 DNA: TGTGCCAGCTCACCGCCCCCCGGGGGCTTCTACGAGCAGTACTTC; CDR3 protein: CASSPPPGGFYEQYF
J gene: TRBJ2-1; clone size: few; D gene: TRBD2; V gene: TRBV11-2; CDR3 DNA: TGTGCCAGCAGCTTAGGAGCGGGGGAGCAGTTCTTC; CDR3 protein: CASSLGAGEQFF
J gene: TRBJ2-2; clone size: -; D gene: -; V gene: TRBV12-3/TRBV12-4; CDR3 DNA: TGTGCCAGCAGTTTAAGGTCTCAGGGCACCGGGGAGCTGTTTTTT; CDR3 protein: CASSLRSQGTGELFF
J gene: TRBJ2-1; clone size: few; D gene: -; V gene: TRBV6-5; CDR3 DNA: TGTGCCAGCAGTTACCAGCCCTGGCATTACAATGAGCAGTTCTTC; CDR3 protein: CASSYQPWHYNEQFF
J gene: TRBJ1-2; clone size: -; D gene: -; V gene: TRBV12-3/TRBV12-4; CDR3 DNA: TGTGCCAGCAGTTTAGGCGCAGGGGTAGGTGGCTACACCTTC; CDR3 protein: CASSLGAGVGGYTF
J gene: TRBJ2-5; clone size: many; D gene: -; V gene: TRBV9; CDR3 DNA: TGTGCCAGCAGCGTTAGCGGCCAAGAGACCCAGTACTTC; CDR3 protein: CASSVSGQETQYF
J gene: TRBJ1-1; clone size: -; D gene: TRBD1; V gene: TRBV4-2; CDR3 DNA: TGTGCCAGCAGCCGAATACCTATTCTGGGGGACAGGGAGGGGTCGCGTACTGAAGCTTTCTTT; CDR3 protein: CASSRIPILGDREGSRTEAFF
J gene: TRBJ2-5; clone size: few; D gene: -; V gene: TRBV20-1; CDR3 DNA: TGCAGTGCCTCCCCTAGTGAGACCCAGTACTTC; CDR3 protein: CSASPSETQYF
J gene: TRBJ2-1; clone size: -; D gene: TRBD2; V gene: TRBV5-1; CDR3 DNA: TGCGCCAGCAGCAGAGATCCTAGCGGGGCCCTCAGCTCCTACAATGAGCAGTTCTTC; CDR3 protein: CASSRDPSGALSSYNEQFF